The present T cell receptor beta chain was sequenced within a study of T cell clones after liver transplantation. Study context: Draws occurred before transplant, before withdrawal, and after complete or failed withdrawal.

Concerning this clone: The same CDR3 arises from other DNA sequences in this sample as well.

Assay used: immunoSEQ multiplex PCR; TCRdb lists only in-frame clones, some missing. The data hold some 57,000 clones, with around 70% observed a single time. Sample: CD4+ T cells from blood, taken at the 22-month timepoint. The sequence came from a human patient who received a liver transplant. A subset of T cells may come from the graft donor.

The CDR3 is CASSLVSSSGANVLTF. DNA of the CDR3: TGTGCCAGCAGCTTAGTGAGTAGCTCTGGGGCCAACGTCCTGACTTTC. The chain has TRBV11-2 and TRBJ2-6; D not resolved. Germline V gene data show CDR1 as SGHAT and CDR2 as FQNNGV. V lost 1 base and J lost 0, with 7 bases in between. CDR3 size: 16 residues.